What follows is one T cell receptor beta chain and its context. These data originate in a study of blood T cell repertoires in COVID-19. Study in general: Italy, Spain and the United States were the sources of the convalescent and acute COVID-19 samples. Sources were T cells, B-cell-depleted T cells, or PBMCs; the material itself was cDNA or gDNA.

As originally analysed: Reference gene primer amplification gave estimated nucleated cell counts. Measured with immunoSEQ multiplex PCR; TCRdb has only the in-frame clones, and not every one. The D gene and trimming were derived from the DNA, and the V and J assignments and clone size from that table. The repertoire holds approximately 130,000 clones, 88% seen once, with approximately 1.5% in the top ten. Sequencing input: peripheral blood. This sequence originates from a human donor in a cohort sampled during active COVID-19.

The CDR3 DNA reads TGCGCCAGTACGACAGGGGGCAACACCGGGGAGCTGTTTTTT. Protein sequence: CASTTGGNTGELFF. The V and J genes are TRBV5-1 and TRBJ2-2; the match to TRBD1 covers 10 bases. Germline CDR1 and CDR2: SGHRS and YFSETQ. The trim removed 8 bases at V and 2 bases at J, leaving 3 bases unmatched. This CDR3 is built from 14 residues. The whole variable domain, filled in from reference TRBV5-1 and TRBJ2-2, reads KAGVTQTPRYLIKTRGQQVTLSCSPISGHRSVSWYQQTPGQGLQFLFEYFSETQRNKGNFPGRFSGRQFSNSRSEMNVSTLELGDSALYLCASTTGGNTGELFFGEGSRLTVL.